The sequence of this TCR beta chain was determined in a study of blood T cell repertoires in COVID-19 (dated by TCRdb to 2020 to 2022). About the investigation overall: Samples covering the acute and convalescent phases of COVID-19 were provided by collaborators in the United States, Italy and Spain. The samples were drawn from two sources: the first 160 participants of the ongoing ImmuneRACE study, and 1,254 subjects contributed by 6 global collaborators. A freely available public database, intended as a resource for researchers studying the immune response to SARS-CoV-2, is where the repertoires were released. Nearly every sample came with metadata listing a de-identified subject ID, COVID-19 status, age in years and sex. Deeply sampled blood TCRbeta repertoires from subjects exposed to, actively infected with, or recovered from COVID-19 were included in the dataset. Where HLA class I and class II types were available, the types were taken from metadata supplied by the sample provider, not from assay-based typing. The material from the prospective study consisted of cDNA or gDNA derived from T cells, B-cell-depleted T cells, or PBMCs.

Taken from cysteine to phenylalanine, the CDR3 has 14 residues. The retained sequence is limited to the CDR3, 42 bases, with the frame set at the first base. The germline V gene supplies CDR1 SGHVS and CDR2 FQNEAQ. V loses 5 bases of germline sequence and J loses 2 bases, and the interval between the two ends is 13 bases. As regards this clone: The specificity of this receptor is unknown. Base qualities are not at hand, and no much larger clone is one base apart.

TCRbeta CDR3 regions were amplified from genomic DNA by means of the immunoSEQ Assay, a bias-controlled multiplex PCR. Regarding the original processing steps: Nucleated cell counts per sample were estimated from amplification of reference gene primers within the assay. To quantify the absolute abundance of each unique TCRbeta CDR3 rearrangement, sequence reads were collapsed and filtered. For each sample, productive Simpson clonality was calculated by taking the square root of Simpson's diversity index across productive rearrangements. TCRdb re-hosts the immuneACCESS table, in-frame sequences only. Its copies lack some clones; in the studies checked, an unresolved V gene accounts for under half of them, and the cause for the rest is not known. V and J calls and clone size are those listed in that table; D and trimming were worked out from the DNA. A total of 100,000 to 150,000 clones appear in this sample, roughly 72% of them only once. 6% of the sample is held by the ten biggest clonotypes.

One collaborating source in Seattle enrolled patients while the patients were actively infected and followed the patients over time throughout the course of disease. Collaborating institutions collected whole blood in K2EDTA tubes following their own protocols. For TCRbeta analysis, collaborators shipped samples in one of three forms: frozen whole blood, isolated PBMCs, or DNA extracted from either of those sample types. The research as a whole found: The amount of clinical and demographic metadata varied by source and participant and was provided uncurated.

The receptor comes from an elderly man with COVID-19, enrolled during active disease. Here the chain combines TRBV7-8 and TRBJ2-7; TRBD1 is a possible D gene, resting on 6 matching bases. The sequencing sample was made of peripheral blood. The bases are TGTGCCAGCAGCCCCCGGACAGTAACCTACGAGCAGTACTTC. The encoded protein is CASSPRTVTYEQYF.